This T cell receptor beta chain was sequenced during a study of identical twins. The V end was cut by 0 bases, the J end by 1 base, with 7 bases between. Germline V gives CDR1 LGHNA, CDR2 YSLEER. The CDR3 is 16 amino acids. TCRdb recomputed calls from the 5' RACE reads with MiXCR, one row per CDR3 protein. The sample consists of 210,000 or so distinct CDR3 sequences, roughly 15% of them appearing once. This clonotype has ten or more counts. These data were also filed under a second study, of T cells expressing NK-cell markers.

Sequenced: CD8+ T cells sorted from blood. The gene calls are TRBV4-3 and TRBJ2-6; D gene ambiguous. This clonotype originated in a woman in her late teens or twenties in good health. The CDR3 DNA sequence: TGCGCCAGCAGCCAAGATACGGGTTCTGGGGCCAACGTCCTGACTTTC. Protein: CASSQDTGSGANVLTF.